Included here is one T cell receptor beta chain sequence, with context. The entry originates in a study of cytomegalovirus exposure and HLA in healthy donors. The protocol was immunoSEQ multiplex PCR, while the TCRdb copy is restricted to in-frame clones and leaves out a portion. The profile shows roughly 70,000 clones, 70% to 90% of them singletons. The ends lost 6 bases at V and 2 bases at J; junction bases unmatched: 9. There are 17 residues in the CDR3. Germline V gene sequence: CDR1 MNHEY, CDR2 SMNVEV (reference sequence). The specimen was PBMCs. This receptor was obtained from a man aged 25 to 40 in good health and CMV-seronegative. The chain carries TRBV27 and TRBJ1-4; 10 bases align to TRBD1. The CDR3 DNA sequence: TGTGCCAGCAGCCCTGGGACAGGGGTAGTTACTAATGAAAAACTGTTTTTT. This translates into CASSPGTGVVTNEKLFF.